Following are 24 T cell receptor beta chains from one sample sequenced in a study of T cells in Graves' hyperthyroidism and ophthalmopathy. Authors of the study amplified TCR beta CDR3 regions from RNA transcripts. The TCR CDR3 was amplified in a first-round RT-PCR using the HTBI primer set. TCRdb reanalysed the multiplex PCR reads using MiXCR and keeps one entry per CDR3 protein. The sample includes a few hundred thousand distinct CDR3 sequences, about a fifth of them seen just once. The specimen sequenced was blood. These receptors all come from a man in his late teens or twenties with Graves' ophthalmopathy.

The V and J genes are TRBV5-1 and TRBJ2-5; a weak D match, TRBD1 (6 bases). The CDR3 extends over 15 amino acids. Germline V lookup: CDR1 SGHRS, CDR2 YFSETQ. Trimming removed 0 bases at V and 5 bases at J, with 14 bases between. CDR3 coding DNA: TGCGCCAGCAGCTTGGGACAGGCGGTTTATGAGACCCAGTACTTC. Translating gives CASSLGQAVYETQYF.

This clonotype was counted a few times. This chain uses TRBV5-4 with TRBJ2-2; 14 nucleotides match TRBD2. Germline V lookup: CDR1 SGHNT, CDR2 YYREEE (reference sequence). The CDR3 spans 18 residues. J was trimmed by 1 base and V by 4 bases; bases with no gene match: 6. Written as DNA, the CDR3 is TGTGCCAGCAGCGCGGGACTAGCGGGGGCCATGAACACCGGGGAGCTGTTTTTT. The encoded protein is CASSAGLAGAMNTGELFF.

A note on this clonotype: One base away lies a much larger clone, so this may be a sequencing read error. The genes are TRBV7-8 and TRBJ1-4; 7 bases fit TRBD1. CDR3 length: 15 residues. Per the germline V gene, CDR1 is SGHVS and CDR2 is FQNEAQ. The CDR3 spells CASSHTTGLNEKLLF. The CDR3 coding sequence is TGTGCCAGCAGCCACACGACAGGGCTTAATGAAAAACTGCTTTTT.

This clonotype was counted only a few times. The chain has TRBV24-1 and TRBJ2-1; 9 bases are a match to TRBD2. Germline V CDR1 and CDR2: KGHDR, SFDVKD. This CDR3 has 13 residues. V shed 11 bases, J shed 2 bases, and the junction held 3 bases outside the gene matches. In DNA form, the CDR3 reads TGTGCCATTGGCGGGGGGGCCTACAATGAGCAGTTCTTC. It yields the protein CAIGGGAYNEQFF.

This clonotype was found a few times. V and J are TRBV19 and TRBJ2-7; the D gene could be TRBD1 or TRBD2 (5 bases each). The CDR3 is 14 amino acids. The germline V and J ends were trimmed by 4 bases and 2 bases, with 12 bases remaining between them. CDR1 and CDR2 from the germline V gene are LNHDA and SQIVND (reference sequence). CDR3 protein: CASSTRDGPYEQYF. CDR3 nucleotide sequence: TGTGCCAGTAGTACTCGGGACGGTCCCTACGAGCAGTACTTC. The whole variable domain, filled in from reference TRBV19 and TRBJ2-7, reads DGGITQSPKYLFRKEGQNVTLSCEQNLNHDAMYWYRQDPGQGLRLIYYSQIVNDFQKGDIAEGYSVSREKKESFPLTVTSAQKNPTAFYLCASSTRDGPYEQYFGPGTRLTVT.

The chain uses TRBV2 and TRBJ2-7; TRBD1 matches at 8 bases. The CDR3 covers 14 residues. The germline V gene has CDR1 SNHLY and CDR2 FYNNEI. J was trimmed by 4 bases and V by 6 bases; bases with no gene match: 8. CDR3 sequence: CASRTGRGLYEQYF. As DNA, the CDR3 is TGTGCCAGCAGGACGGGCAGGGGGCTATACGAGCAGTACTTC. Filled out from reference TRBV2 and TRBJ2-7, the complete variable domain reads EPEVTQTPSHQVTQMGQEVILRCVPISNHLYFYWYRQILGQKVEFLVSFYNNEISEKSEIFDDQFSVERPDGSNFTLKIRSTKLEDSAMYFCASRTGRGLYEQYFGPGTRLTVT.

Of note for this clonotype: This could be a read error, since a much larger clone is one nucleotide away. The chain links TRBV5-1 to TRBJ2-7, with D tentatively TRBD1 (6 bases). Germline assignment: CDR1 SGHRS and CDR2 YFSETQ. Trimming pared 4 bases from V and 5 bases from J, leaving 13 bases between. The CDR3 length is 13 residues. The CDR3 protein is CASSATGCHEQYF. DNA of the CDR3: TGCGCCAGCAGCGCGACAGGTTGCCACGAGCAGTACTTC. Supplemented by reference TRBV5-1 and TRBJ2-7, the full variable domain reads KAGVTQTPRYLIKTRGQQVTLSCSPISGHRSVSWYQQTPGQGLQFLFEYFSETQRNKGNFPGRFSGRQFSNSRSEMNVSTLELGDSALYLCASSATGCHEQYFGPGTRLTVT.

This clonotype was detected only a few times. Written as DNA, the CDR3 is TGCAGTGCTATGGTGGCCGGAAATGAGCAGTTCTTC. Translation: CSAMVAGNEQFF. The J gene is TRBJ2-1, the V gene TRBV20-1; D not resolved. The V end was cut by 4 bases, the J end by 7 bases, with 11 bases between. This CDR3 comprises 12 residues. CDR1 is DFQATT and CDR2 is SNEGSKA in the germline V gene (reference sequence).

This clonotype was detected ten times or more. The CDR3 loop is CASSVEGEGDTQYF. For the CDR3, the DNA is TGTGCCAGCAGCGTAGAGGGGGAAGGGGATACGCAGTATTTT. This chain connects TRBV9 to TRBJ2-3; tentative D call: TRBD1 (6 bases). The germline V gene encodes CDR1 SGDLS and CDR2 YYNGEE. V lost 0 bases and J lost 6, with 11 bases in between. CDR3 length: 14 residues.

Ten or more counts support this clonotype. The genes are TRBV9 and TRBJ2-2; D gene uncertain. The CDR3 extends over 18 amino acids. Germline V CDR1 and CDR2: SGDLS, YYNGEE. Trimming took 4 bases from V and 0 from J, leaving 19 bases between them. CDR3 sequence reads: CASSQTPTVRPNTGELFF. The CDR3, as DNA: TGTGCCAGCAGCCAGACTCCGACCGTCCGACCGAACACCGGGGAGCTGTTTTTT.

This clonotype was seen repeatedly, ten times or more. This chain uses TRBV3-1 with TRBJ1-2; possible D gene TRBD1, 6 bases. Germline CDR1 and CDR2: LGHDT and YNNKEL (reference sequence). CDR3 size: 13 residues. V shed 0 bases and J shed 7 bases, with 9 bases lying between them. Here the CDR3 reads CASSQDGQSGYTF. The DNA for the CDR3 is TGTGCCAGCAGCCAAGATGGACAGTCTGGCTACACCTTC.

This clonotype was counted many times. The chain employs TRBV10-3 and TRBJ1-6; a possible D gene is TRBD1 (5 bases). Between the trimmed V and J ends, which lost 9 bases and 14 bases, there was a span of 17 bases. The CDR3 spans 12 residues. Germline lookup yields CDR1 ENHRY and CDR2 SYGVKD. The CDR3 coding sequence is TGTGCCATTCGGGACCATGGGTCGGCCCTCCACTTT. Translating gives CAIRDHGSALHF.

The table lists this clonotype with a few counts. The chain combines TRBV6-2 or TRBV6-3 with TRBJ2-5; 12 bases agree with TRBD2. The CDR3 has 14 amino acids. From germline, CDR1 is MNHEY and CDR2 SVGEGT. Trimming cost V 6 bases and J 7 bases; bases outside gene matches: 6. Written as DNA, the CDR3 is TGTGCCAGCAGCAGGACTAGCGGGGTGGTGACCCAGTACTTC. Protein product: CASSRTSGVVTQYF.

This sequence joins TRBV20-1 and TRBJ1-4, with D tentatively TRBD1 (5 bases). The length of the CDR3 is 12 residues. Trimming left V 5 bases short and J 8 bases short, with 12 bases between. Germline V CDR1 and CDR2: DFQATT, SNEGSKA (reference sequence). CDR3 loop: CSAVAREEKLFF. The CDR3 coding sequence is TGCAGTGCTGTGGCCAGGGAGGAAAAACTGTTTTTT.

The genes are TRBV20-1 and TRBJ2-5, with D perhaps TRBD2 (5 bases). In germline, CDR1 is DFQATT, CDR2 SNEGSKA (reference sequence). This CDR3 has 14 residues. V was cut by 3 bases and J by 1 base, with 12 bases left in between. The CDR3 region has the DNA TGCAGTGCTAGGACCCGGGGTATCCAAGAGACCCAGTACTTC. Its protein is CSARTRGIQETQYF.

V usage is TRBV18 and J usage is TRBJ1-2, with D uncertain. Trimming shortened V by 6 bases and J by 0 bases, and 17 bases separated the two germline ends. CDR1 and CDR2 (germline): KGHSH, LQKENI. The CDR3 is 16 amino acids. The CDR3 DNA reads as TGTGCCAGCTCCCAAAACCAAGACGGATCTAACTATGGCTACACCTTC. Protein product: CASSQNQDGSNYGYTF.

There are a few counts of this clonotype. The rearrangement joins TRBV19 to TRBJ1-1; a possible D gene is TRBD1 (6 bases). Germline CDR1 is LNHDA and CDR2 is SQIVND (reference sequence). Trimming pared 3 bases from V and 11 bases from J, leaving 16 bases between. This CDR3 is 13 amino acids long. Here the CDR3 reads CASSIETAGAAFF. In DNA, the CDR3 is TGTGCCAGTAGTATCGAAACGGCAGGGGCTGCTTTCTTT.

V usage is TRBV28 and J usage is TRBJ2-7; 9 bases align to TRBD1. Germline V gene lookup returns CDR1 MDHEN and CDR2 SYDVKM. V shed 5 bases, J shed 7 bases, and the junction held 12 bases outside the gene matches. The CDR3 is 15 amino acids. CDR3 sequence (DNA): TGTGCCAGCAGTCGCCCCGGGACAGGGATTTGGGAGCAGTACTTC. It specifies CASSRPGTGIWEQYF.

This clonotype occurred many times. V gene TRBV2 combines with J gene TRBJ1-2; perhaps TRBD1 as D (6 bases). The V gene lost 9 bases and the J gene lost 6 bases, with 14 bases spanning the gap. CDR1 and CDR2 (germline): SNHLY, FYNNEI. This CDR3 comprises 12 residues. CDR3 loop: CARGAGGDGYTF. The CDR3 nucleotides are TGTGCCAGGGGCGCGGGGGGCGATGGCTACACCTTC.

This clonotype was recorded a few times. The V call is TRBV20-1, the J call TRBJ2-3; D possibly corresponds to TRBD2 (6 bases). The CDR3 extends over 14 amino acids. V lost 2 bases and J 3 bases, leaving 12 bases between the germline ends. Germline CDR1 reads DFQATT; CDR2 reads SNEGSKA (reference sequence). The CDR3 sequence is CSARRDFGTDTQYF. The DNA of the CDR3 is TGCAGTGCTAGACGGGACTTCGGGACAGATACGCAGTATTTT.

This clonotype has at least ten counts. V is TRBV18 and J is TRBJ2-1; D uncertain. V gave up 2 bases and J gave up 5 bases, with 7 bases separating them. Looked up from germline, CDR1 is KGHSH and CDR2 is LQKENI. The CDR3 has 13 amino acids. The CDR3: CASSPTWDNEQFF. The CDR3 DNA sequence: TGTGCCAGCTCACCAACGTGGGACAATGAGCAGTTCTTC.

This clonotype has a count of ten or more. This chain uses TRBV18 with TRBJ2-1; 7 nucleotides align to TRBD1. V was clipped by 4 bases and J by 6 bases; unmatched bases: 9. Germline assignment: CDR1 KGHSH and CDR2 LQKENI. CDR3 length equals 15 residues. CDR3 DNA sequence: TGTGCCAGCTCACTAACAGGGGAAGGTAGCAATGAGCAGTTCTTC. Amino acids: CASSLTGEGSNEQFF. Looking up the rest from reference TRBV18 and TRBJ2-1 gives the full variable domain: NAGVMQNPRHLVRRRGQEARLRCSPMKGHSHVYWYRQLPEEGLKFMVYLQKENIIDESGMPKERFSAEFPKEGPSILRIQQVVRGDSAAYFCASSLTGEGSNEQFFGPGTRLTVL.

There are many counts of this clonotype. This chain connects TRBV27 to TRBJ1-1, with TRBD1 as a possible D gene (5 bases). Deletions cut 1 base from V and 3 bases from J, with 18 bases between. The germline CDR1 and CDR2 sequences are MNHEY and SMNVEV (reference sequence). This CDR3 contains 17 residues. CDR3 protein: CASSLLGLGTGYTEAFF. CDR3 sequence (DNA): TGTGCCAGCAGTTTATTAGGTTTGGGGACGGGGTACACTGAAGCTTTCTTT.

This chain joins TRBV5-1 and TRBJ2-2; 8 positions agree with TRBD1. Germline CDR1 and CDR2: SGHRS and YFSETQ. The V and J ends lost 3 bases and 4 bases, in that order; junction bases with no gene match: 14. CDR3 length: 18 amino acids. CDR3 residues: CASSSPRTGKRVTGELFF. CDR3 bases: TGCGCCAGCAGCTCTCCCAGGACAGGGAAAAGGGTCACCGGGGAGCTGTTTTTT.